This TCR beta chain was recovered during a study of PD-L1 blockade in urothelial cancer. Study-level information: Atezolizumab at 1,200 mg intravenously every 3 weeks was started by patients in about 2014. Study-wide points: Where pretreatment blood TCR clonality fell below the median, better survival was predicted.

Remarks on this clone: Antigen specificity is unknown.

Synthetically made TCR analog templates were put into each PCR as spikes. TCRdb's copy holds only in-frame clones and misses some; the assay was immunoSEQ multiplex PCR. Of 55,000 to 70,000 clones listed, around 79% are singletons. This CDR3 comprises 13 residues. Per the germline V gene, CDR1 is MNHEY and CDR2 is SVGAGI. Between the trimmed V and J ends, which lost 7 bases and 8 bases, there was a span of 17 bases. This clonotype was sampled from a man in his 70s with urothelial cancer. This specimen was PBMCs, taken around atezolizumab (anti-PD-L1) treatment. This rearrangement joins TRBV6-5 to TRBJ1-2; D is unresolved. The CDR3 DNA sequence: TGTGCCAGCACCCCCCCGGGAGGGTACGGCTACACCTTC. Translated, it gives CASTPPGGYGYTF.